Here is one T cell receptor beta chain with its context. V was clipped by 1 base and J by 0 bases, with 11 bases between them. Germline V gene sequence: CDR1 SGHRS, CDR2 YFSETQ. CDR3 length: 15 amino acids. These data come from a study of T cell changes during pregnancy in multiple sclerosis. Assay used: immunoSEQ multiplex PCR; TCRdb lists only in-frame clones, some missing. The sample has about 40,000 clones, under 95% seen once; the top ten hold 10% to 15%. The TCR originated in a female donor with multiple sclerosis, enrolled in a pregnancy study. The V call is TRBV5-1, the J call TRBJ2-7, with D tentatively TRBD2 (6 bases). The sample in question was CD8+ T cells from peripheral blood mononuclear cells, obtained in the first trimester of pregnancy. DNA for the CDR3: TGCGCCAGCAGCTTGCGGAGGGGAAGCTCCTACGAGCAGTACTTC. The encoded protein is CASSLRRGSSYEQYF.